Presented here are 26 T cell receptor beta chains from one specimen sequenced in a study of cytomegalovirus exposure and HLA in healthy donors. The primer mix had 60 Vbeta and 13 Jbeta primers. Clones were read by immunoSEQ multiplex PCR, and TCRdb kept only the in-frame ones, dropping some. This table has around 130,000 clones, 65% to 80% appearing once. The sample taken for sequencing was PBMCs. These receptors were obtained from a woman aged 40 to 50 in good health and CMV-seropositive.

V is TRBV6-6 and J is TRBJ1-1; no firm D call. This CDR3 spans 12 amino acids. The germline CDR1 and CDR2 sequences are MNHNY and SVGAGI (reference sequence). V dropped 5 bases and J dropped 7 bases, with 11 bases sitting between them. CDR3 sequence reads: CASSLYGSEAFF. The DNA of the CDR3 is TGTGCCAGCAGTCTTTATGGGAGTGAAGCTTTCTTT.

The rearrangement links TRBV9 to TRBJ2-3; 11 bases align to TRBD2. V was pared by 0 bases and J by 4 bases, with 7 bases of the junction left unmatched. Germline CDR1 reads SGDLS; CDR2 reads YYNGEE. This CDR3 comprises 17 residues. The CDR3 DNA sequence: TGTGCCAGCAGCGTAGTTGGTAGCGGGGGGGCAGCAGATACGCAGTATTTT. It yields the protein CASSVVGSGGAADTQYF. The whole variable domain, remainder taken from reference TRBV9 and TRBJ2-3, is DSGVTQTPKHLITATGQRVTLRCSPRSGDLSVYWYQQSLDQGLQFLIQYYNGEERAKGNILERFSAQQFPDLHSELNLSSLELGDSALYFCASSVVGSGGAADTQYFGPGTRLTVL.

J is TRBJ1-1 and V is TRBV30; 8 bases align to TRBD1. CDR3 length equals 16 residues. V gave up 4 bases and J gave up 4 bases; unmatched junction bases: 14. The germline V gene has CDR1 GTSNPN and CDR2 SVGIG (reference sequence). The CDR3 here is CAWTAWTGRGATEAFF. The CDR3 DNA follows: TGTGCCTGGACCGCCTGGACAGGGAGGGGTGCCACTGAAGCTTTCTTT. Full variable domain (rest looked up from reference TRBV30 and TRBJ1-1): SQTIHQWPATLVQPVGSPLSLECTVEGTSNPNLYWYRQAAGRGLQLLFYSVGIGQISSEVPQNLSASRPQDRQFILSSKKLLLSDSGFYLCAWTAWTGRGATEAFFGQGTRLTVV.

On this clone itself: The sample has other DNA sequences that encode this CDR3 too. The V gene is TRBV2, the J gene TRBJ1-5, with D tentatively TRBD1 (6 bases). V dropped 3 bases and J dropped 11 bases, with 17 bases sitting between them. CDR3 length: 14 residues. In germline, CDR1 is SNHLY, CDR2 FYNNEI. The CDR3 reads CASSEMATAGAQHF. The DNA of the CDR3 is TGTGCCAGCAGTGAGATGGCTACGGCAGGGGCCCAGCATTTT.

This chain connects TRBV5-1 to TRBJ1-1; D remains ambiguous. This CDR3 region has 14 residues. V was cut by 4 bases and J by 1 base, with 11 bases left in between. CDR1 and CDR2 (germline): SGHRS, YFSETQ. CDR3 coding DNA: TGCGCCAGCAGCGTCCAGGCACAGAACACTGAAGCTTTCTTT. Encoded protein: CASSVQAQNTEAFF.

The chain uses TRBV10-3 and TRBJ2-1; TRBD2 matches at 9 bases. The V gene end was trimmed by 4 bases and the J gene end by 6 bases; junction bases not matched to a gene: 13. CDR3 size: 17 residues. Germline V lookup: CDR1 ENHRY, CDR2 SYGVKD. The CDR3 spells CAISVGGGDLRINEQFF. CDR3 DNA: TGTGCCATCAGTGTTGGCGGGGGGGATTTACGGATCAATGAGCAGTTCTTC.

The rearrangement joins TRBV6-1 to TRBJ2-7; 8 bases agree with TRBD1. Germline V gene data show CDR1 as MNHNS and CDR2 as SASEGT. The CDR3 consists of 14 residues. After removal of 7 bases from V and 3 bases from J, the junction contained 8 bases not matched to a gene. The CDR3 sequence: CASIMTGASYEQYF. CDR3 nucleotides: TGTGCCAGCATTATGACAGGGGCGAGCTACGAGCAGTACTTC.

The chain recombines TRBV7-9 with TRBJ1-2; 9 nucleotides match TRBD1. The ends lost 2 bases at V and 6 bases at J; junction bases unmatched: 4. Germline lookup yields CDR1 SEHNR and CDR2 FQNEAQ (reference sequence). The CDR3 extends over 14 amino acids. CDR3 loop: CASSLRGQGDGYTF. CDR3 nucleotides: TGTGCCAGCAGCTTACGGGGACAGGGAGATGGCTACACCTTC.

This clone is medium-sized (0.01 to 0.1%) by share. The chain employs TRBV6-1 and TRBJ2-2; 8 bases are shared with TRBD2. The CDR3 has 15 residues. Trimming at V came to 2 bases and at J to 6 bases, leaving 5 bases not matched to a gene. Germline CDR1 and CDR2: MNHNS and SASEGT. The CDR3 DNA is TGTGCCAGCAGTGAAACGGGAGGGGGGTCCGGGGAGCTGTTTTTT. It translates to CASSETGGGSGELFF.

The chain uses TRBV19 and TRBJ1-1; a possible D gene is TRBD1 (5 bases). V was shortened by 5 bases and J by 0 bases, with 13 bases between the two germline ends. The CDR3 length is 15 residues. Germline V gene lookup returns CDR1 LNHDA and CDR2 SQIVND (reference sequence). The CDR3 sequence is CASSVQAPMNTEAFF. CDR3 in DNA: TGTGCCAGTAGTGTACAGGCCCCAATGAACACTGAAGCTTTCTTT.

The rearrangement uses TRBV4-2 and TRBJ1-5; D gene ambiguous. CDR1 is LGHNA and CDR2 is YNFKEQ in the germline V gene. This CDR3 has 17 amino acids. The V end lost 4 bases, the J end lost 4 bases, and 20 bases lay between the germline ends. In nucleotides, the CDR3 is TGTGCCAGCAGCCGAGAAGTGGTGGGAGCTGAGAATCAGCCCCAGCATTTT. Amino acids: CASSREVVGAENQPQHF.

This chain uses TRBV6-5 with TRBJ2-3; 7 positions match TRBD2. With V trimmed by 2 bases and J by 2 bases, 4 bases remained unmatched. The length of the CDR3 is 15 residues. Germline CDR1 is MNHEY and CDR2 is SVGAGI. The CDR3 DNA sequence: TGTGCCAGCAGTTACAGTGGGAGGGACACAGATACGCAGTATTTT. Translated: CASSYSGRDTDTQYF.

The V and J genes are TRBV9 and TRBJ2-5, with 14 bases fitting TRBD2. J was trimmed by 5 bases and V by 4 bases; bases with no gene match: 7. The CDR3 is 16 amino acids. CDR1 is SGDLS and CDR2 is YYNGEE in the germline V gene. The CDR3 spells CASSPRGLAGEETQYF. The CDR3 region has the DNA TGTGCCAGCAGCCCGAGGGGACTAGCGGGAGAGGAGACCCAGTACTTC. The variable domain in full, completed from reference TRBV9 and TRBJ2-5, reads DSGVTQTPKHLITATGQRVTLRCSPRSGDLSVYWYQQSLDQGLQFLIQYYNGEERAKGNILERFSAQQFPDLHSELNLSSLELGDSALYFCASSPRGLAGEETQYFGPGTRLLVL.

This chain uses TRBV5-5 with TRBJ2-7; TRBD1 aligns across 8 bases. V lost 4 bases and J lost 5; bases outside the gene matches: 8. CDR3 length equals 14 residues. CDR1 is SGHKS, CDR2 YYEKEE, per germline (reference sequence). CDR3 region: CASSPTGDLNEQYF. DNA of the CDR3: TGTGCCAGCAGCCCGACAGGGGATTTGAACGAGCAGTACTTC. Looking up the rest from reference TRBV5-5 and TRBJ2-7 gives the full variable domain: DAGVTQSPTHLIKTRGQQVTLRCSPISGHKSVSWYQQVLGQGPQFIFQYYEKEERGRGNFPDRFSARQFPNYSSELNVNALLLGDSALYLCASSPTGDLNEQYFGPGTRLTVT.

V is TRBV6-5 and J is TRBJ2-7; tentative D call: TRBD1 (5 bases). Germline V gene data show CDR1 as MNHEY and CDR2 as SVGAGI. The V and J ends lost 6 bases and 5 bases respectively, with 14 bases between them. There are 13 residues in the CDR3. CDR3 DNA sequence: TGTGCCAGCAGGGAAGCAGGGTACCACGAGCAGTACTTC. Amino acid sequence: CASREAGYHEQYF.

The CDR3 sequence: CASSAREAGANVLTF. CDR3 nucleotides: TGTGCCAGCAGCGCGAGGGAGGCTGGGGCCAACGTCCTGACTTTC. The genes are TRBV7-3 and TRBJ2-6; maybe TRBD2 (6 bases). The germline V and J ends were trimmed by 5 bases and 2 bases, with 10 bases remaining between them. The CDR3 is 15 amino acids. The germline V gene encodes CDR1 SGHTA and CDR2 FQGTGA.

The rearrangement joins TRBV7-6 to TRBJ2-1, with a weak D call TRBD1 (5 bases). Trimming stripped 6 bases from V and 4 bases from J, with 10 bases between. The germline V gene has CDR1 SGHVS and CDR2 FNYEAQ. The CDR3 has 13 amino acids. CDR3 sequence (DNA): TGTGCCAGCAGTCCCGGACAATACAATGAGCAGTTCTTC. It yields the protein CASSPGQYNEQFF.

This chain links TRBV7-2 with TRBJ2-1, with 12 bases fitting TRBD1. Trimming removed 4 bases from V and 10 bases from J; junction bases left unmatched: 11. Germline V gene data show CDR1 as SGHTA and CDR2 as FQGNSA. The CDR3 covers 16 residues. In DNA form, the CDR3 reads TGTGCCAGCAGCTCGCCGCCGGGACAGGGGGCCGGAGAGCAGTTCTTC. Residues: CASSSPPGQGAGEQFF.

The V and J genes are TRBV5-1 and TRBJ1-2, with 8 bases fitting TRBD1. CDR1 is SGHRS and CDR2 is YFSETQ in the germline V gene. The CDR3 is made up of 13 amino acids. The V segment lost 2 bases and the J segment 6 bases; nucleotides outside the gene matches: 3. The CDR3 region is CASSLADRDGYTF. The CDR3 DNA sequence: TGCGCCAGCAGCTTAGCGGACAGGGATGGCTACACCTTC.

The genes are TRBV2 and TRBJ2-5; 8 bases line up with TRBD1. CDR3 size: 15 residues. J lost 1 base, V lost 4 bases, and 5 bases had no gene match. Germline lookup yields CDR1 SNHLY and CDR2 FYNNEI. DNA of the CDR3: TGTGCCAGCAGTGTGGACAGGGTCGGCCAAGAGACCCAGTACTTC. This encodes CASSVDRVGQETQYF. The full variable domain, completed using reference TRBV2 and TRBJ2-5, is EPEVTQTPSHQVTQMGQEVILRCVPISNHLYFYWYRQILGQKVEFLVSFYNNEISEKSEIFDDQFSVERPDGSNFTLKIRSTKLEDSAMYFCASSVDRVGQETQYFGPGTRLLVL.

This chain uses TRBV27 with TRBJ2-6; D gene unclear. The CDR3 has 16 amino acids. The germline V and J ends were trimmed by 2 bases and 0 bases, with 8 bases remaining between them. The germline gives CDR1 MNHEY, CDR2 SMNVEV (reference sequence). The CDR3 region is CASSLVTSSGANVLTF. In nucleotides, the CDR3 is TGTGCCAGCAGTTTAGTAACCAGCTCTGGGGCCAACGTCCTGACTTTC.

This sequence joins TRBV5-1 and TRBJ2-3; 9 nucleotides align to TRBD1. The CDR3 has 12 amino acids. The V segment lost 7 bases and the J segment 7 bases; nucleotides outside the gene matches: 4. Per the germline V gene, CDR1 is SGHRS and CDR2 is YFSETQ. The CDR3 is CASGDRENTQYF. The DNA of the CDR3 is TGCGCCAGCGGGGACAGGGAAAATACGCAGTATTTT.

DNA of the CDR3: TGTGCCAGTAGTACGGCTAGCGGGAATCGAGAGACCCAGTACTTC. This codes for CASSTASGNRETQYF. The chain carries TRBV19 and TRBJ2-5; 9 bases are a match to TRBD2. Per the germline V gene, CDR1 is LNHDA and CDR2 is SQIVND (reference sequence). The CDR3 runs to 15 residues. Unmatched junction bases numbered 7, after V lost 4 bases and J lost 4 bases.

The chain employs TRBV6-1 and TRBJ1-1; no clear D. There are 14 residues in the CDR3. Deletions cut 3 bases from V and 0 bases from J, with 8 bases between. Germline loops: CDR1 MNHNS, CDR2 SASEGT. CDR3 sequence: CASSEADLNTEAFF. As DNA, the CDR3 is TGTGCCAGCAGTGAGGCAGATTTGAACACTGAAGCTTTCTTT.

This clone is a singleton in its sample. The chain uses TRBV4-1 and TRBJ1-2; D is perhaps TRBD1 (5 bases). The CDR3 has 17 amino acids. V lost 0 bases, J lost 2 bases, and 16 bases lay in between. CDR1 is MGHRA and CDR2 is YSYEKL in the germline V gene. CDR3 sequence (DNA): TGCGCCAGCAGCCAAGAAGGATGGGCAGGGCCCAACTATGGCTACACCTTC. As protein: CASSQEGWAGPNYGYTF.

This chain joins TRBV6-5 and TRBJ1-1; a possible D gene is TRBD1 (5 bases). From germline, CDR1 is MNHEY and CDR2 SVGAGI. The CDR3 runs 16 residues. Deletions cut 4 bases from V and 4 bases from J, with 19 bases between. As DNA, the CDR3 is TGTGCCAGCAGTTCGGTTTCCGCAGGGTTCGGCACTGAAGCTTTCTTT. It specifies CASSSVSAGFGTEAFF.